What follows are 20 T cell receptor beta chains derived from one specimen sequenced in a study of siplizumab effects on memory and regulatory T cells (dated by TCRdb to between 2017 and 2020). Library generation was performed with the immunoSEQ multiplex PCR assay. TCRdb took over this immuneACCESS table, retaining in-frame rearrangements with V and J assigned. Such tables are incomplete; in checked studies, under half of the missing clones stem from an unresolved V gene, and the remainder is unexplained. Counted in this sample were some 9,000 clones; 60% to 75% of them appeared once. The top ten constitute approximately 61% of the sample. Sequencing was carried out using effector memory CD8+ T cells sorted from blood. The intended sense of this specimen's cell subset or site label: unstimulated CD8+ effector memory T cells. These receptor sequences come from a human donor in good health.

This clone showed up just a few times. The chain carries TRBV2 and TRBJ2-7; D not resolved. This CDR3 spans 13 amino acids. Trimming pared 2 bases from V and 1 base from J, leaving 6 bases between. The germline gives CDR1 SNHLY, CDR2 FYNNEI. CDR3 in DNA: TGTGCCAGCAGTGAAACAAGGTCCTACGAGCAGTACTTC. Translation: CASSETRSYEQYF.

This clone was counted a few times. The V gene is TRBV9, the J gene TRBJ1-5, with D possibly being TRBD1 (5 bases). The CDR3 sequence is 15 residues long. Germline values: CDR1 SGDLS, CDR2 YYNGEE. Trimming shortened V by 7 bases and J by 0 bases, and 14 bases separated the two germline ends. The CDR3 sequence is CASAAGGDSNQPQHF. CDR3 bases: TGTGCCAGCGCGGCAGGAGGGGATAGCAATCAGCCCCAGCATTTT.

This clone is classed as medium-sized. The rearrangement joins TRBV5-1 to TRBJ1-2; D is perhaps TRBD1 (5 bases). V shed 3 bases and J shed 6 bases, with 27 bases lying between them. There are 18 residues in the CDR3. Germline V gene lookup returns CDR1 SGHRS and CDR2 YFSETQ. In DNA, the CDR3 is TGCGCCAGCAGCTCGGGGTTTGAGAGGTCAGGGAGGACTCATGGCTACACCTTC. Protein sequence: CASSSGFERSGRTHGYTF.

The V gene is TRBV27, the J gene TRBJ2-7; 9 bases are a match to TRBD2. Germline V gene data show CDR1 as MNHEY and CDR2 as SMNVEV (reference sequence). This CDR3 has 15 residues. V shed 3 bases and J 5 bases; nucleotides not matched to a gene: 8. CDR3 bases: TGTGCCAGCAGTTTCGATAGCGGGGGCCGGCACGAGCAGTACTTC. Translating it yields CASSFDSGGRHEQYF.

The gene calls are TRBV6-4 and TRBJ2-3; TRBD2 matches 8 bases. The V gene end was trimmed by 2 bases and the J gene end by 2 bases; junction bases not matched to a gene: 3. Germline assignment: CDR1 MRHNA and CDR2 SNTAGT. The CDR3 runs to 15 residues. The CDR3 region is CASSDGAGDTDTQYF. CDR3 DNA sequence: TGTGCCAGCAGTGACGGAGCGGGAGACACAGATACGCAGTATTTT.

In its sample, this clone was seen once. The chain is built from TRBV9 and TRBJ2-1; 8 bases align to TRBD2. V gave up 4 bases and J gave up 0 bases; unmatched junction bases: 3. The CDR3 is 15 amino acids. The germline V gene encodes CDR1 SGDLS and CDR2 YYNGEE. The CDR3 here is CASSPAGVSYNEQFF. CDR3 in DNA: TGTGCCAGCAGCCCAGCGGGAGTCTCCTACAATGAGCAGTTCTTC.

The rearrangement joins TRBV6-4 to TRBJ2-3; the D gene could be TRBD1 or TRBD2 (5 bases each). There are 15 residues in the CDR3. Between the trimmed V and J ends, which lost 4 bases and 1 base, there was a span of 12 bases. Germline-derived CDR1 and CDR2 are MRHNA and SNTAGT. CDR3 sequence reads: CASSAVRGGTDTQYF. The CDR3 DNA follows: TGTGCCAGCAGTGCCGTTAGGGGAGGCACAGATACGCAGTATTTT.

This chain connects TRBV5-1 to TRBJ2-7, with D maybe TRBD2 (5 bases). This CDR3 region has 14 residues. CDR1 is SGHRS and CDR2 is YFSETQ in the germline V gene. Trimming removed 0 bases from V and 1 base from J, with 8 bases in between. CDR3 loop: CASSLASSSYEQYF. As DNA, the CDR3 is TGCGCCAGCAGCTTGGCTAGCTCTTCCTACGAGCAGTACTTC.

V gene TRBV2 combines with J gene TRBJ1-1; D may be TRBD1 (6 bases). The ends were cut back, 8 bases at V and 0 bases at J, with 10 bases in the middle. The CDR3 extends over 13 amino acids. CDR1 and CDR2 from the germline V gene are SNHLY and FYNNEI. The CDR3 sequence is CASYRAMNTEAFF. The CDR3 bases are TGTGCCAGCTACAGGGCTATGAACACTGAAGCTTTCTTT.

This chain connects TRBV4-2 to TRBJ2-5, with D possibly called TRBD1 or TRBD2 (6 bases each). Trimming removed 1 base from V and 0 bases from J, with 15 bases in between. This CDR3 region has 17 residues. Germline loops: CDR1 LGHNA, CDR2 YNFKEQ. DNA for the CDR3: TGTGCCAGCAGCCAAGCTCTAAGGGGGAGGTACCAAGAGACCCAGTACTTC. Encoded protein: CASSQALRGRYQETQYF.

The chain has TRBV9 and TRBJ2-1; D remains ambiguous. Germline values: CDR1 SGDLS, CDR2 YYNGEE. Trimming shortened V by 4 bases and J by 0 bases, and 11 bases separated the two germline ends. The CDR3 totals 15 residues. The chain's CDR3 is CASSPSGSSYNEQFF. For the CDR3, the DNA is TGTGCCAGCAGCCCTTCAGGATCCTCCTACAATGAGCAGTTCTTC.

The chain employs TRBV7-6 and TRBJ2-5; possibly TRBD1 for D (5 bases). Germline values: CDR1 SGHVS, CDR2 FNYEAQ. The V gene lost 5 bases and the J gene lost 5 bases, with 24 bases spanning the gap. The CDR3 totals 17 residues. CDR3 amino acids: CASSGRGTGSKWETQYF. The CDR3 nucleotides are TGTGCCAGCAGCGGAAGGGGAACAGGATCTAAGTGGGAGACCCAGTACTTC.

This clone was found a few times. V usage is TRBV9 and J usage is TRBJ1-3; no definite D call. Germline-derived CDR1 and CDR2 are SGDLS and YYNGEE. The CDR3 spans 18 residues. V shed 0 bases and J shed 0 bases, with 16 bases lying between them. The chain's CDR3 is CASSVAREEKFSGNTIYF. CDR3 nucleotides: TGTGCCAGCAGCGTAGCCCGGGAAGAGAAATTCTCTGGAAACACCATATATTTT.

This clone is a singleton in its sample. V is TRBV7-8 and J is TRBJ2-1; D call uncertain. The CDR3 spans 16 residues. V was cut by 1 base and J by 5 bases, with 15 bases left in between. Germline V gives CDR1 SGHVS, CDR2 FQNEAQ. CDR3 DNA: TGTGCCAGCAGCTTAGGGGGTTATGAGCGCAACAATGAGCAGTTCTTC. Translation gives CASSLGGYERNNEQFF.

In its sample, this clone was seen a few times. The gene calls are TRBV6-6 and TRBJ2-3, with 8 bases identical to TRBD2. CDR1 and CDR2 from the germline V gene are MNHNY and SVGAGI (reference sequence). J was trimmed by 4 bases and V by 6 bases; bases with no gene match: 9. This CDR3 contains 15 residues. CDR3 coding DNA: TGTGCCAGCAGAGGGGGAGCGGGGGAGGCAGATACGCAGTATTTT. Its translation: CASRGGAGEADTQYF.

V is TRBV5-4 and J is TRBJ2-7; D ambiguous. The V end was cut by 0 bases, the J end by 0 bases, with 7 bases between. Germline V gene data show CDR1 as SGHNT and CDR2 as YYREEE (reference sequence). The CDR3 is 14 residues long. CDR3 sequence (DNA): TGTGCCAGCAGCTTGGTGGCAAGCTCCTACGAGCAGTACTTC. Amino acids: CASSLVASSYEQYF.

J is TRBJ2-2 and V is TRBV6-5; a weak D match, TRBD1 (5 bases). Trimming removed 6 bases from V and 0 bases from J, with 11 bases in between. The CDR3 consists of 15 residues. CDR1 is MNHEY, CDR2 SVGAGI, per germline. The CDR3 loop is CASRWTNPNTGELFF. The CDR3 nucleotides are TGTGCCAGCAGGTGGACAAACCCGAACACCGGGGAGCTGTTTTTT.

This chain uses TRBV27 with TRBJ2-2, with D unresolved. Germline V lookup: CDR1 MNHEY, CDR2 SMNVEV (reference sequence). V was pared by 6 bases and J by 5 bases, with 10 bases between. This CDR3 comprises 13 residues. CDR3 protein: CASSPEWTGELFF. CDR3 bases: TGTGCCAGCAGCCCGGAGTGGACCGGGGAGCTGTTTTTT.

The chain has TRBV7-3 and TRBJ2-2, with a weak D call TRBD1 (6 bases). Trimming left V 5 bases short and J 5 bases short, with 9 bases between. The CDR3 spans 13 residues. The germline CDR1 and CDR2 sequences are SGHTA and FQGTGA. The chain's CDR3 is CASSHGTTGELFF. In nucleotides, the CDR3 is TGTGCCAGCAGCCACGGGACAACCGGGGAGCTGTTTTTT.

The CDR3 region is CASSLVRGAGELFF. The CDR3 DNA is TGTGCCAGCAGCTTAGTCAGGGGTGCCGGGGAGCTGTTTTTT. The chain joins TRBV7-9 to TRBJ2-2; possible D gene TRBD1, 6 bases. Germline values: CDR1 SEHNR, CDR2 FQNEAQ (reference sequence). The V gene lost 1 base and the J gene lost 6 bases, with 9 bases spanning the gap. The CDR3 consists of 14 residues.